The 5 T cell receptor beta chains listed next were all sequenced from one sample in a study of cytomegalovirus exposure and HLA in healthy donors. The PCR used 60 Vbeta and 13 Jbeta primers. The data were produced by immunoSEQ multiplex PCR, yet TCRdb's version contains in-frame clones alone and is incomplete. Altogether approximately 170,000 clones are present, roughly 81% being singletons, with the ten largest covering 3.1%. Sequenced: PBMCs. Receptors were obtained from a woman aged 25-40 years in good health and CMV-seropositive.

The chain carries TRBV15 and TRBJ2-7; D possibly corresponds to TRBD2 (6 bases). This CDR3 comprises 14 residues. V was pared by 4 bases and J by 2 bases, with 12 bases between. CDR1 LNHNV and CDR2 YYDKDF come from the germline V gene (reference sequence). CDR3 in DNA: TGTGCCACCAGCACCCGGGACTCAGCCTACGAGCAGTACTTC. Its translation: CATSTRDSAYEQYF.

This chain links TRBV28 with TRBJ1-2; TRBD1 agrees at 7 bases. The germline V gene encodes CDR1 MDHEN and CDR2 SYDVKM. The CDR3 runs to 14 residues. V lost 3 bases and J lost 1; bases outside the gene matches: 2. In DNA, the CDR3 is TGTGCCAGCAGTTTGAGGGGGCTTAACTATGGCTACACCTTC. Translating it yields CASSLRGLNYGYTF.

This clone was detected only once. Because the CDR3's place on the DNA is in doubt, the DNA is left out and the CDR3 is given as listed by TCRdb. The V gene is TRBV13, the J gene TRBJ2-7; TRBD2 is taken as the D call from the table, unchecked against the DNA. The CDR3 is 18 amino acids in total, end residues counted. Germline-derived CDR1 and CDR2 are PRHDT and FYEKMQ (reference sequence). CDR3 sequence reads: CASSLDLCSGRAMTEQYF.

J is TRBJ2-3 and V is TRBV6-1, with 15 bases identical to TRBD2. The CDR3 contains 15 residues. The V and J ends lost 7 bases and 3 bases, in that order; junction bases with no gene match: 2. Germline-derived CDR1 and CDR2 are MNHNS and SASEGT. CDR3 residues: CASNGLAGGTDTQYF. The CDR3 region has the DNA TGTGCCAGCAACGGACTAGCGGGAGGGACAGATACGCAGTATTTT.

This clone occurred once. This chain links TRBV28 with TRBJ1-5; no clear D. The CDR3 covers 15 residues. Between the trimmed V and J ends, which lost 7 bases and 0 bases, there was a span of 13 bases. Germline-derived CDR1 and CDR2 are MDHEN and SYDVKM. This chain's CDR3 is CASTEADYSNQPQHF. CDR3 nucleotide sequence: TGTGCCAGCACCGAGGCGGACTATAGCAATCAGCCCCAGCATTTT.